This TCR beta chain derives from a study of T cell responses to AZD1222 COVID-19 vaccine. Repertoires were generated with immunoSEQ multiplex PCR, while TCRdb's copy carries only in-frame clones and drops some. The sample lists approximately 130,000 clones; just over 90% were seen once. Deletions cut 4 bases from V and 8 bases from J, with 11 bases between. Germline-derived CDR1 and CDR2 are LGHDT and YNNKEL (reference sequence). The CDR3 is made up of 13 amino acids. This receptor was taken from an adult in good health. This rearrangement joins TRBV3-1 (or the pseudogene TRBV3-2) to TRBJ1-4, with a weak D call TRBD1 (5 bases). Sample: peripheral blood, taken on day 0 of AZD1222 vaccination. CDR3 nucleotides: TGTGCCAGCAGCCTCCGGCAGGGCGAAAAACTGTTTTTT. Protein: CASSLRQGEKLFF.